Each of the 24 T cell receptor beta chains below was sequenced from the same sample in a study of cytomegalovirus exposure and HLA in healthy donors (dated by TCRdb to between 2016 and 2019). Library creation used the immunoSEQ multiplex PCR assay. A mixture of 60 forward primers for TCR Vbeta segments and 13 reverse primers for TCR Jbeta segments was used in the multiplex PCR. Imported from immuneACCESS, the table was reduced by TCRdb to in-frame sequences with V and J called. These copies leave out some clones; in studies compared against another copy, an unresolved V gene accounts for under half, and the cause of the remainder is not known. The sample includes some 200,000 clones, with around 70% observed a single time. In total, the top ten clones hold 2.5% to 3% of the sample. Source material: PBMCs. These receptors came from a man between 40 and 49 years old in good health and CMV-seropositive.

The rearrangement links TRBV7-9 to TRBJ2-7, with 7 bases aligning to TRBD2. The CDR3 extends over 15 amino acids. Germline CDR1 is SEHNR and CDR2 is FQNEAQ (reference sequence). The J segment lost 4 bases and the V segment lost 5 bases, leaving 11 bases of the junction unmatched. The CDR3 coding sequence is TGTGCCAGCAGCCCCTCAGCGGGAATGTTGTACGAGCAGTACTTC. It yields the protein CASSPSAGMLYEQYF. The full variable domain, completed using reference TRBV7-9 and TRBJ2-7, is DTGVSQNPRHKITKRGQNVTFRCDPISEHNRLYWYRQTLGQGPEFLTYFQNEAQLEKSRLLSDRFSAERPKGSFSTLEIQRTEQGDSAMYLCASSPSAGMLYEQYFGPGTRLTVT.

The chain is built from TRBV5-1 and TRBJ1-1; TRBD1 aligns across 7 bases. This CDR3 comprises 13 residues. The V gene's germline CDR1 is SGHRS and CDR2 YFSETQ. V shed 3 bases and J 7 bases; nucleotides not matched to a gene: 6. The CDR3 is CASSSQGQLEAFF. The DNA for the CDR3 is TGCGCCAGCAGCTCCCAGGGACAGCTTGAAGCTTTCTTT. Full variable domain (outside the CDR3, taken from reference TRBV5-1 and TRBJ1-1): KAGVTQTPRYLIKTRGQQVTLSCSPISGHRSVSWYQQTPGQGLQFLFEYFSETQRNKGNFPGRFSGRQFSNSRSEMNVSTLELGDSALYLCASSSQGQLEAFFGQGTRLTVV.

The genes are TRBV19 and TRBJ2-7, with 10 bases fitting TRBD1. The CDR3 totals 15 residues. V lost 3 bases, J lost 5 bases, and 7 bases stayed unmatched. CDR1 LNHDA and CDR2 SQIVND come from the germline V gene (reference sequence). The CDR3 spells CASSISRDRGDEQYF. In DNA form, the CDR3 reads TGTGCCAGTAGTATCAGCCGGGACAGGGGAGACGAGCAGTACTTC.

This clone was seen a few times. This rearrangement joins TRBV28 to TRBJ2-5, with D possibly being TRBD2 (5 bases). The germline gives CDR1 MDHEN, CDR2 SYDVKM. This CDR3 has 14 amino acids. V lost 2 bases to trimming and J lost 7 bases, with 14 bases between them. CDR3 in DNA: TGTGCCAGCAGTTTACTCGAGTCGGGGTCGACCCAGTACTTC. Its protein product is CASSLLESGSTQYF.

The CDR3 region is CASSVYRANTEAFF. In DNA form, the CDR3 reads TGCGCCAGCAGTGTTTACAGGGCGAACACTGAAGCTTTCTTT. V usage is TRBV10-1 and J usage is TRBJ1-1; TRBD1 might be the D (6 bases). Trimming removed 4 bases at V and 1 base at J, with 10 bases between. Germline CDR1 reads WNHNN; CDR2 reads SYGVQD (reference sequence). This CDR3 spans 14 amino acids.

This chain links TRBV28 with TRBJ1-1; D is unclear. This CDR3 contains 14 residues. Trimming stripped 4 bases from V and 1 base from J, with 10 bases between. CDR1 MDHEN and CDR2 SYDVKM come from the germline V gene. CDR3 nucleotides: TGTGCCAGCAGTTCTATTCCACGGAACACTGAAGCTTTCTTT. Its translation is CASSSIPRNTEAFF.

The chain couples TRBV23-1 to TRBJ1-1; TRBD1 matches 8 bases. TRBV23-1 carries the ORF label, with uncertain function. J lost 1 base, V lost 1 base, and 5 bases had no gene match. The CDR3 is 16 residues long. The CDR3 here is CASSQFNRGENTEAFF. CDR3 DNA: TGCGCCAGCAGTCAATTTAACAGGGGGGAGAACACTGAAGCTTTCTTT.

V usage is TRBV2 and J usage is TRBJ1-1; no reliable D call. V lost 9 bases to trimming and J lost 1 base, with 6 bases between them. The CDR3 has 11 residues. Germline lookup yields CDR1 SNHLY and CDR2 FYNNEI. As DNA, the CDR3 is TGTGCCAGGGCTTCGAACACTGAAGCTTTCTTT. Translated, it gives CARASNTEAFF.

The rearrangement joins TRBV7-3 to TRBJ2-7; D possibly corresponds to TRBD1 (5 bases). V was pared by 5 bases and J by 6 bases, with 14 bases between. This CDR3 is 13 amino acids long. Germline V CDR1 and CDR2: SGHTA, FQGTGA. This CDR3 reads CASSPDRHREQYF. The CDR3 DNA is TGTGCCAGCAGCCCTGACAGACATCGCGAGCAGTACTTC. The full variable domain, its missing parts supplied by reference TRBV7-3 and TRBJ2-7, is GAGVSQTPSNKVTEKGKYVELRCDPISGHTALYWYRQSLGQGPEFLIYFQGTGAADDSGLPNDRFFAVRPEGSVSTLKIQRTERGDSAVYLCASSPDRHREQYFGPGTRLTVT.

The chain employs TRBV10-3 and TRBJ1-2; TRBD1 matches at 11 bases. Germline assignment: CDR1 ENHRY and CDR2 SYGVKD. Trimming cost V 7 bases and J 2 bases; bases outside gene matches: 12. The CDR3 totals 17 residues. The CDR3 region is CAITPGTGGRRNYGYTF. For the CDR3, the DNA is TGTGCCATCACCCCTGGGACAGGGGGTCGGCGGAACTATGGCTACACCTTC.

The chain is built from TRBV5-4 and TRBJ2-4, with 7 bases lining up with TRBD1. CDR1 and CDR2 from the germline V gene are SGHNT and YYREEE (reference sequence). The CDR3 is 16 amino acids. V gave up 4 bases and J gave up 8 bases; unmatched junction bases: 15. CDR3 region: CASSVGQNSEADIQYF. The CDR3 coding sequence is TGTGCCAGCAGCGTGGGACAGAACTCTGAGGCGGACATTCAGTACTTC. Full variable domain (remainder filled in from reference TRBV5-4 and TRBJ2-4): ETGVTQSPTHLIKTRGQQVTLRCSSQSGHNTVSWYQQALGQGPQFIFQYYREEENGRGNFPPRFSGLQFPNYSSELNVNALELDDSALYLCASSVGQNSEADIQYFGAGTRLSVL.

With respect to this clone: Other DNA sequences in the same sample also yield this CDR3. The chain couples TRBV7-9 to TRBJ1-1, with 7 bases fitting TRBD1. In germline, CDR1 is SEHNR, CDR2 FQNEAQ (reference sequence). V gave up 5 bases and J gave up 0 bases; unmatched junction bases: 3. The CDR3 loop spans 14 amino acids. The CDR3 reads CASSPGQLNTEAFF. CDR3 nucleotide sequence: TGTGCCAGCAGCCCGGGACAGTTGAACACTGAAGCTTTCTTT.

The V and J genes are TRBV7-8 and TRBJ1-2, with 9 bases lining up with TRBD1. This CDR3 region has 17 residues. Germline V gives CDR1 SGHVS, CDR2 FQNEAQ. V dropped 1 base and J dropped 4; count of bases not matched to a gene: 10. The CDR3 loop reads CASSLGGQGYGAYGYTF. The DNA for the CDR3 is TGTGCCAGCAGCTTAGGGGGACAGGGATATGGGGCCTATGGCTACACCTTC.

As regards this clone: One junction end does not reproduce the germline sequence, and a read error may be involved. This CDR3 is also generated by other DNA sequences in the sample. The rearrangement links TRBV29-1 to TRBJ1-5; TRBD1 aligns across 9 bases. This CDR3 region has 14 residues. CDR1 and CDR2 from the germline V gene are SQVTM and ANQGSEA. In DNA, the CDR3 is TGCAGCGCCCGGACAGGGGTCGGCAATCAGCCCCAGCACTTT. Protein product: CSARTGVGNQPQHF.

This clone was detected only a few times. The genes are TRBV7-3 and TRBJ2-2, with D perhaps matching TRBD1 (6 bases). The germline CDR1 and CDR2 sequences are SGHTA and FQGTGA. The ends were cut back, 4 bases at V and 6 bases at J, with 9 bases in the middle. The CDR3 spans 13 residues. CDR3 in DNA: TGTGCCAGCAGCTCCACAGGGTCCGGGGAGCTGTTTTTT. This gives the protein CASSSTGSGELFF.

This clone turned up a few times. The chain links TRBV27 to TRBJ2-3; 8 bases align to TRBD2. The V segment lost 3 bases and the J segment 2 bases; nucleotides outside the gene matches: 4. The CDR3 is 15 residues long. The germline CDR1 and CDR2 sequences are MNHEY and SMNVEV (reference sequence). The CDR3 loop is CASSFARGVTDTQYF. The CDR3 DNA sequence: TGTGCCAGCAGTTTTGCGCGGGGGGTCACAGATACGCAGTATTTT.

The CDR3, as DNA: TGTGCCAGCAGCATCCCCCGTACCCGGGACAGGGGCTACAATGAGCAGTTCTTC. This translates into CASSIPRTRDRGYNEQFF. The V call is TRBV7-8, the J call TRBJ2-1, with 10 nucleotides matching TRBD1. The CDR3 covers 18 residues. The germline V gene has CDR1 SGHVS and CDR2 FQNEAQ. J was trimmed by 3 bases and V by 5 bases; bases with no gene match: 13. Full variable domain (outside the CDR3, taken from reference TRBV7-8 and TRBJ2-1): GAGVSQSPRYKVAKRGQDVALRCDPISGHVSLFWYQQALGQGPEFLTYFQNEAQLDKSGLPSDRFFAERPEGSVSTLKIQRTQQEDSAVYLCASSIPRTRDRGYNEQFFGPGTRLTVL.

V usage is TRBV19 and J usage is TRBJ1-5; TRBD1 matches 7 bases. This CDR3 is 16 amino acids long. The V and J ends lost 7 bases and 4 bases, in that order; junction bases with no gene match: 13. Germline-derived CDR1 and CDR2 are LNHDA and SQIVND (reference sequence). The CDR3: CASTTIQGVRNQPQHF. The CDR3 nucleotides are TGTGCCAGTACCACGATTCAGGGGGTGCGTAATCAGCCCCAGCATTTT.

The table lists this clone with a few counts. The chain carries TRBV5-1 and TRBJ1-5, with TRBD1 identical over 10 bases. Germline trimming cut 3 bases from V and 2 bases from J; bases unmatched to any gene: 2. Per the germline V gene, CDR1 is SGHRS and CDR2 is YFSETQ. The length of the CDR3 is 15 residues. CDR3 DNA: TGCGCCAGCAGCTCCGGGACAGGGGGCAATCAGCCCCAGCATTTT. Protein: CASSSGTGGNQPQHF.

This chain joins TRBV5-6 and TRBJ2-5; TRBD1 matches 9 bases. Germline loops: CDR1 SGHDT, CDR2 YYEEEE. The V gene end was trimmed by 6 bases and the J gene end by 2 bases; junction bases not matched to a gene: 11. This CDR3 spans 16 amino acids. The CDR3 region is CASTPSGTGLQETQYF. CDR3 bases: TGTGCCAGCACCCCCTCCGGGACAGGGTTGCAAGAGACCCAGTACTTC. Supplemented by reference TRBV5-6 and TRBJ2-5, the full variable domain reads DAGVTQSPTHLIKTRGQQVTLRCSPKSGHDTVSWYQQALGQGPQFIFQYYEEEERQRGNFPDRFSGHQFPNYSSELNVNALLLGDSALYLCASTPSGTGLQETQYFGPGTRLLVL.

The V and J genes are TRBV19 and TRBJ2-6, with D possibly being TRBD2 (7 bases). This CDR3 has 18 residues. Germline V gives CDR1 LNHDA, CDR2 SQIVND (reference sequence). V was pared by 7 bases and J by 1 base, with 20 bases between. The CDR3 nucleotides are TGTGCCAGTAACGGTGCGGGGGCGCCCTTTTCTGGGGCCAACGTCCTGACTTTC. The encoded protein is CASNGAGAPFSGANVLTF.

This rearrangement joins TRBV10-3 to TRBJ1-1, with D unresolved. V dropped 0 bases and J dropped 8 bases, with 4 bases sitting between them. CDR1 and CDR2 (germline): ENHRY, SYGVKD. There are 11 residues in the CDR3. The CDR3 DNA reads TGTGCCATCAGTGAGTCTCGGGAAGCTTTCTTT. This translates into CAISESREAFF.

This clone was counted a few times. The chain is built from TRBV6-5 and TRBJ1-1, with D unresolved. Looked up from germline, CDR1 is MNHEY and CDR2 is SVGAGI. The CDR3 is 14 residues long. V lost 0 bases, J lost 2 bases, and 7 bases lay in between. Here the CDR3 DNA reads TGTGCCAGCAGTTACTCAACTTTCAACACTGAAGCTTTCTTT. This codes for CASSYSTFNTEAFF.

This clone was seen only a few times. Other DNA sequences in this sample translate to the same CDR3. The V call is TRBV6-1, the J call TRBJ2-3; D not certain. This CDR3 region has 11 residues. Germline V lookup: CDR1 MNHNS, CDR2 SASEGT. With 8 bases removed from V and 6 bases from J, the gap between germline ends came to 9 bases. CDR3: CASSTRDTQYF. For the CDR3, the DNA is TGTGCCAGCTCCACACGCGATACGCAGTATTTT.